This T cell receptor beta chain was sequenced during a study of early T cells in non-severe SARS-CoV-2 infection. Attached unique molecular identifiers marked individual cDNA molecules. TCRdb analysed the 5' RACE reads with MiXCR anew, one entry per CDR3 protein. The sample has tens of thousands of distinct CDR3 sequences; less than 9.5% are singletons. Findings and limits, study-wide: There was a bias toward anti-spike CD8 responses in VDJdb matching, which missed private and CD4 specificities.

The CDR3 sequence is 16 residues long. V was shortened by 0 bases and J by 2 bases, with 13 bases between the two germline ends. Germline CDR1 is SGHRS and CDR2 is YFSETQ. This clonotype occurred a few times. Its matching antigen is unknown. The J gene is TRBJ2-3, the V gene TRBV5-1, with D unclear. The source was whole blood, collected at baseline. The clonotype comes from an adult who was a healthcare worker with PCR-confirmed SARS-CoV-2 infection or an uninfected control (not recorded which). The CDR3 region is CASSLDGLQYTDTQYF. CDR3 nucleotide sequence: TGCGCCAGCAGCTTGGACGGGTTGCAGTACACAGATACGCAGTATTTT.